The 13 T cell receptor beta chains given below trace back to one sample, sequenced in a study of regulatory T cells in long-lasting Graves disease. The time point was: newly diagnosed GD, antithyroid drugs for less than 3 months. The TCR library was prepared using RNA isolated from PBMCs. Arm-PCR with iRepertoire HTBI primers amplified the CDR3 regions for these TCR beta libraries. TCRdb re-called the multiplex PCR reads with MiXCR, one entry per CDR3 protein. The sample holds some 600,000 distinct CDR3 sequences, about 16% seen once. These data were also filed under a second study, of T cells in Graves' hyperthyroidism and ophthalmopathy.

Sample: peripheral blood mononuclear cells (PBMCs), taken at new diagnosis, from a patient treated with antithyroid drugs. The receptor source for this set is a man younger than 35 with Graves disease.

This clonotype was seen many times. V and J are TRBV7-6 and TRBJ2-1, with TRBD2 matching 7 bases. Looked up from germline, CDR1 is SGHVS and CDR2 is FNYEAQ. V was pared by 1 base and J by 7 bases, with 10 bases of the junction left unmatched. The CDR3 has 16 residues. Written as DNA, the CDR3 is TGTGCCAGCAGCTTAGGAAGGATAGGACTAGGGAATGAGCAGTTCTTC. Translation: CASSLGRIGLGNEQFF.

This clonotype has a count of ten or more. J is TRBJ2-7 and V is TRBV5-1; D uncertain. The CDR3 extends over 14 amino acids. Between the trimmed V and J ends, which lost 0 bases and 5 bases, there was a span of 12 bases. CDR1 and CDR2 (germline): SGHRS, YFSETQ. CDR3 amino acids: CASSLGPASNEQYF. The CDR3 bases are TGCGCCAGCAGCTTGGGACCCGCGTCGAACGAGCAGTACTTC.

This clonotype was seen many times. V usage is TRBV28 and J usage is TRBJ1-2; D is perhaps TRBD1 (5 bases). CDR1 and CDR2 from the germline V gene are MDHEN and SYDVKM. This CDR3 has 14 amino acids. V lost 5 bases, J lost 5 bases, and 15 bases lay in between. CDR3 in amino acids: CASSRDGLAYGYTF. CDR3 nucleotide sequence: TGTGCCAGCAGTCGGGACGGCTTAGCTTATGGCTACACCTTC.

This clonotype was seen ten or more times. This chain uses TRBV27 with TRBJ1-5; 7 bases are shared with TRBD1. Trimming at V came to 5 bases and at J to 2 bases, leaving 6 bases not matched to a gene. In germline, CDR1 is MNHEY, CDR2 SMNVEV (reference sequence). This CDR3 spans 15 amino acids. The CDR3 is CASSQEGAGNQPQHF. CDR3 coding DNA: TGTGCCAGCAGTCAGGAGGGGGCTGGCAATCAGCCCCAGCATTTT.

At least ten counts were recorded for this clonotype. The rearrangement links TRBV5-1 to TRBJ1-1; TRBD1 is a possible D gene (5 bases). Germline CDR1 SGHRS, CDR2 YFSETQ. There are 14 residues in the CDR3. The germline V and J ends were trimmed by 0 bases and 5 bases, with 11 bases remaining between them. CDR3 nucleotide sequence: TGCGCCAGCAGCTTGGCCGCAAGGGGAACTGAAGCTTTCTTT. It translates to CASSLAARGTEAFF.

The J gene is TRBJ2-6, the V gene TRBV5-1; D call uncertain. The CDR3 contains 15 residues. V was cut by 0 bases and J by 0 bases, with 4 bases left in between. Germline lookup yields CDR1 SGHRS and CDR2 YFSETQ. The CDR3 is CASSLAASGANVLTF. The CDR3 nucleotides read TGCGCCAGCAGCTTGGCTGCCTCTGGGGCCAACGTCCTGACTTTC.

CDR3 sequence reads: CASSDRGRSADTQYF. In nucleotides, the CDR3 is TGTGCCAGCAGTGACAGGGGGAGATCCGCAGATACGCAGTATTTT. The V call is TRBV6-1, the J call TRBJ2-3, with TRBD1 matching over 7 bases. The CDR3 has 15 amino acids. Germline trimming cut 3 bases from V and 4 bases from J; bases unmatched to any gene: 7. Germline V gene data show CDR1 as MNHNS and CDR2 as SASEGT.

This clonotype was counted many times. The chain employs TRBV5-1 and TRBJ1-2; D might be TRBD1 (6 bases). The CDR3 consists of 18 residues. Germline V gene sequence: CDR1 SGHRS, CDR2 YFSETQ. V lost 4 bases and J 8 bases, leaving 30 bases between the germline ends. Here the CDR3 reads CASSPGGGRRSVGGGYTF. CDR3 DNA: TGCGCCAGCAGCCCTGGAGGGGGACGCCGGTCAGTCGGGGGGGGCTACACCTTC.

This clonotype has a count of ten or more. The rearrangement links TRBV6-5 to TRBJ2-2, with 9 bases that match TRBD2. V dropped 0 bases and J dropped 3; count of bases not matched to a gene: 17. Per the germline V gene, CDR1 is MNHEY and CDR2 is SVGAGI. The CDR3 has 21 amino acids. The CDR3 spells CASSYSFFITPSGVHTGELFF. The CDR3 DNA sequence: TGTGCCAGCAGTTACTCTTTCTTTATAACACCTAGCGGGGTCCACACCGGGGAGCTGTTTTTT.

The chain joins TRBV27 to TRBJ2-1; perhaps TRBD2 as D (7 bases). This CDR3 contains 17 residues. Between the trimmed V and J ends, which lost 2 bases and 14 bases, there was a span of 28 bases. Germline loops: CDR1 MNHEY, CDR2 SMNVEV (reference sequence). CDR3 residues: CASSLGQGSGTNGGKFF. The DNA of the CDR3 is TGTGCCAGCAGTTTAGGGCAGGGGAGCGGGACCAATGGGGGCAAGTTCTTC.

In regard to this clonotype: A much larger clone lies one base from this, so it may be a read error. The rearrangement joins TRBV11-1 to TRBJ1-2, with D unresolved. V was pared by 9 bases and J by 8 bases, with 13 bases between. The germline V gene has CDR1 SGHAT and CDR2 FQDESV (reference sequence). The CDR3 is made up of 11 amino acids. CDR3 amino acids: CASGDTRGYTF. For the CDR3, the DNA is TGTGCCAGTGGAGACACGCGGGGCTACACCTTC.

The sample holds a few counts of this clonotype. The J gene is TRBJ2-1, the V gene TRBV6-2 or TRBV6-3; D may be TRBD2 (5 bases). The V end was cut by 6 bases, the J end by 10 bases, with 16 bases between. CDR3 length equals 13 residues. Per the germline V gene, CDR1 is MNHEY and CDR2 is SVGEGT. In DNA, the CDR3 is TGTGCCAGCAGCCCGACCGGAGGCCGCGAGCAGTTCTTC. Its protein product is CASSPTGGREQFF.

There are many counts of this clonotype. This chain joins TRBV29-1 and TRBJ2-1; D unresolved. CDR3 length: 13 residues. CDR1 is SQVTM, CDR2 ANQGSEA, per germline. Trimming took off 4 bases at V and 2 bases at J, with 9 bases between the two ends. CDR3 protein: CSVAPGAYNEQFF. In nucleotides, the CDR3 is TGCAGCGTTGCCCCCGGAGCCTACAATGAGCAGTTCTTC.